The source of this T cell receptor (beta chain) is a study of T-cell memory formation after mild COVID-19. General study results and limits: Researchers could not confirm that second-wave clones peaking on day 37 targeted SARS-CoV-2.

Details on this clonotype: Its target is not known.

This CDR3 is 14 amino acids long. Germline lookup yields CDR1 MNHEY and CDR2 SVGAGI. V gave up 6 bases and J gave up 4 bases, with 15 bases separating them. Using its own MiXCR run on the 5' RACE reads, TCRdb lists one record per CDR3 protein. Of about 340,000 distinct CDR3 sequences listed, more than 15% were seen once; the top ten hold approximately 20%. Sequenced: PBMCs or a T cell subset sorted from them (not recorded which). This clonotype was sampled from a young man who had mild COVID-19 (a few samples of this study predate the infection). Cell type and time point are not known. The J gene is TRBJ1-1, the V gene TRBV6-5, with D tentatively TRBD1 (6 bases). CDR3 region: CASSLPGGGTEAFF. CDR3 nucleotides: TGTGCCAGCAGCCTCCCGGGGGGCGGCACTGAAGCTTTCTTT.